Below, 4 T cell receptor beta chains from the same sample are listed, as sequenced in a study of blood T cell repertoires in COVID-19. Sequenced by immunoSEQ multiplex PCR; TCRdb stores in-frame clones only, minus some. The sample has 95,000 to 150,000 clones, around four fifths seen once. Sequencing used peripheral blood. The receptors shown here come from a human donor in a cohort sampled during active COVID-19.

The chain carries TRBV7-9 and TRBJ2-3; D is undetermined. The germline gives CDR1 SEHNR, CDR2 FQNEAQ (reference sequence). V was trimmed by 5 bases and J by 6 bases, leaving 12 bases between them. There are 13 residues in the CDR3. The CDR3 bases are TGTGCCAGCAGCGTACTACTTGTGGATACGCAGTATTTT. This encodes CASSVLLVDTQYF.

The chain joins TRBV3-1 (or the pseudogene TRBV3-2) to TRBJ1-3; D is unresolved. This CDR3 is 14 amino acids long. Germline V CDR1 and CDR2: LGHDT, YNNKEL (reference sequence). V was shortened by 0 bases and J by 0 bases, with 3 bases between the two germline ends. CDR3: CASSQDVSGNTIYF. CDR3 in DNA: TGTGCCAGCAGCCAAGACGTCTCTGGAAACACCATATATTTT.

This chain links TRBV10-3 with TRBJ1-2, with D perhaps TRBD1 (5 bases). CDR1 is ENHRY, CDR2 SYGVKD, per germline. Trimming stripped 3 bases from V and 7 bases from J, with 9 bases between. The CDR3 totals 12 residues. The CDR3 bases are TGTGCCATCAGTGATGGGGGGGGTGGCTACACCTTC. It is translated as CAISDGGGGYTF.

V usage is TRBV11-2 and J usage is TRBJ2-7; possible D gene TRBD2, 6 bases. Trimming removed 5 bases from V and 4 bases from J, with 6 bases in between. The CDR3 is made up of 11 amino acids. CDR1 SGHAT and CDR2 FQNNGV come from the germline V gene. The CDR3 coding sequence is TGTGCCAGCAGCGGGGGGTACGAGCAGTACTTC. It encodes CASSGGYEQYF.